Listed here are 10 T cell receptor beta chains from one sample, sequenced in a study of OX40 agonist ivuxolimab in advanced cancers. Library construction relied on the immunoSEQ multiplex PCR assay. Not all clones reach the TCRdb copy of this immuneACCESS table, which keeps in-frame sequences only. Checked studies attribute under half of the gap to unresolved V genes and leave the rest unexplained. In this sample the table shows roughly 65,000 clones, 90% of which occur a single time. The ten top clones hold over 9.5% of the sample. The material sequenced was CD4+ or CD8+ T cells sorted from blood, taken in a trial of the OX40 agonist ivuxolimab. The receptor set was obtained from an adult with an advanced solid tumor such as melanoma, head and neck, liver or kidney cancer.

CDR3 coding DNA: TGTGCCTGGAGTGCCAGGGCTGGTGAGCAGTACTTC. Protein: CAWSARAGEQYF. V and J are TRBV30 and TRBJ2-7, with TRBD1 as a possible D gene (5 bases). The CDR3 loop spans 12 amino acids. CDR1 and CDR2 from the germline V gene are GTSNPN and SVGIG (reference sequence). With 1 base removed from V and 7 bases from J, the gap between germline ends came to 11 bases.

The J gene is TRBJ2-4, the V gene TRBV19; a possible D gene is TRBD1 (6 bases). This CDR3 contains 15 residues. The germline gives CDR1 LNHDA, CDR2 SQIVND (reference sequence). V lost 5 bases to trimming and J lost 0 bases, with 11 bases between them. The CDR3 spells CASSSDSLAKNIQYF. For the CDR3, the DNA is TGTGCCAGTAGTTCGGACAGCCTAGCCAAAAACATTCAGTACTTC.

The genes are TRBV7-9 and TRBJ2-5, with D possibly being TRBD2 (5 bases). Trimming pared 7 bases from V and 1 base from J, leaving 13 bases between. From germline, CDR1 is SEHNR and CDR2 FQNEAQ (reference sequence). The CDR3 runs 14 residues. The CDR3 DNA reads as TGTGCCAGCACCCCTACTAGAGTCCAAGAGACCCAGTACTTC. Translation: CASTPTRVQETQYF.

The gene calls are TRBV19 and TRBJ2-2, with 8 bases lining up with TRBD2. V shed 3 bases, J shed 4 bases, and the junction held 7 bases outside the gene matches. The CDR3 has 16 amino acids. Looked up from germline, CDR1 is LNHDA and CDR2 is SQIVND (reference sequence). The CDR3 DNA follows: TGTGCCAGTAGTATCGGCAGCGGGAGAATCACCGGGGAGCTGTTTTTT. It is translated as CASSIGSGRITGELFF.

The chain has TRBV5-1 and TRBJ1-5, with D possibly being TRBD1 (5 bases). V gave up 4 bases and J gave up 4 bases, with 15 bases separating them. CDR3 size: 15 residues. Germline assignment: CDR1 SGHRS and CDR2 YFSETQ. CDR3 nucleotides: TGCGCCAGCAGCCCGAGGGGAGGGATTAATCAGCCCCAGCATTTT. It is translated as CASSPRGGINQPQHF.

This clone showed up just a few times. The chain couples TRBV5-6 to TRBJ2-3, with 9 bases identical to TRBD2. Trimming cost V 1 base and J 6 bases; bases outside gene matches: 3. CDR1 and CDR2 from the germline V gene are SGHDT and YYEEEE. The CDR3 sequence is 14 residues long. Written as DNA, the CDR3 is TGTGCCAGCAGCTTGATCAGCGGGAGGGATACGCAGTATTTT. Translated, it gives CASSLISGRDTQYF.

V gene TRBV7-3 combines with J gene TRBJ1-1; 9 bases match TRBD1. V dropped 5 bases and J dropped 4; count of bases not matched to a gene: 8. Germline assignment: CDR1 SGHTA and CDR2 FQGTGA. CDR3 length: 15 amino acids. This chain's CDR3 is CASSPTGGDSTEAFF. CDR3 DNA sequence: TGTGCCAGCAGCCCAACAGGGGGCGATTCCACTGAAGCTTTCTTT.

The chain recombines TRBV6-5 with TRBJ1-5; 7 nucleotides line up with TRBD1. Looked up from germline, CDR1 is MNHEY and CDR2 is SVGAGI. CDR3 length equals 13 residues. The V segment lost 5 bases and the J segment 4 bases; nucleotides outside the gene matches: 2. CDR3 nucleotide sequence: TGTGCCAGCAGTGGGACAGCAAATCAGCCCCAGCATTTT. The encoded protein is CASSGTANQPQHF.

This chain links TRBV6-1 with TRBJ2-5; unclear D gene. The V gene lost 5 bases and the J gene lost 5 bases, with 12 bases spanning the gap. The CDR3 has 13 residues. Per the germline V gene, CDR1 is MNHNS and CDR2 is SASEGT. The CDR3 protein is CASSINLRETQYF. CDR3 bases: TGTGCCAGCAGTATTAACCTGAGGGAGACCCAGTACTTC.

This chain joins TRBV9 and TRBJ1-2; TRBD1 aligns across 7 bases. Germline-derived CDR1 and CDR2 are SGDLS and YYNGEE. The CDR3 consists of 15 residues. J gave up 1 base and V 3 bases, and 6 bases lay outside the gene matches. CDR3 loop: CASSGRQGFNYGYTF. As DNA, the CDR3 is TGTGCCAGCAGCGGCCGACAGGGCTTTAACTATGGCTACACCTTC.